This T cell receptor (beta chain) derives from a study of metastatic and nonmetastatic thyroid tumors. Study in general: Repertoires were compared across blood and tumor or nodule tissue from malignant and benign thyroid patients. Study findings and constraints: Malignant tumors reportedly showed significantly higher TCR beta diversity than benign nodules in both blood and tumor.

V was trimmed by 4 bases and J by 1 base, leaving 7 bases between them. Germline CDR1 reads LGHNA; CDR2 reads YNFKEQ. This CDR3 comprises 13 residues. Original processing methods: The study took CDR3 differences across clinicopathological groups and made a distant-metastasis classifier for papillary thyroid cancer from them. TCRdb re-called the PCR reads with MiXCR. These V and J calls rely on TCRdb rather than the paper's analysis. The profile shows under 5,000 clones, 22% of them singletons. This clone came up a few times. The antigen remains unidentified. No treatment had been given to any patient before thyroid surgery.

This sequence originates from a female donor with papillary thyroid cancer or a benign thyroid nodule (not recorded which). Some clones in this sample may be carry-over from other donors' samples. The chain uses TRBV4-2 and TRBJ1-1, with D possibly TRBD1 on 5 matching bases. Sequencing was done on a sample of tumor tissue. CDR3 sequence reads: CASSRTGNTEAFF. In DNA form, the CDR3 reads TGTGCCAGCAGCCGCACAGGGAACACTGAAGCTTTCTTT.